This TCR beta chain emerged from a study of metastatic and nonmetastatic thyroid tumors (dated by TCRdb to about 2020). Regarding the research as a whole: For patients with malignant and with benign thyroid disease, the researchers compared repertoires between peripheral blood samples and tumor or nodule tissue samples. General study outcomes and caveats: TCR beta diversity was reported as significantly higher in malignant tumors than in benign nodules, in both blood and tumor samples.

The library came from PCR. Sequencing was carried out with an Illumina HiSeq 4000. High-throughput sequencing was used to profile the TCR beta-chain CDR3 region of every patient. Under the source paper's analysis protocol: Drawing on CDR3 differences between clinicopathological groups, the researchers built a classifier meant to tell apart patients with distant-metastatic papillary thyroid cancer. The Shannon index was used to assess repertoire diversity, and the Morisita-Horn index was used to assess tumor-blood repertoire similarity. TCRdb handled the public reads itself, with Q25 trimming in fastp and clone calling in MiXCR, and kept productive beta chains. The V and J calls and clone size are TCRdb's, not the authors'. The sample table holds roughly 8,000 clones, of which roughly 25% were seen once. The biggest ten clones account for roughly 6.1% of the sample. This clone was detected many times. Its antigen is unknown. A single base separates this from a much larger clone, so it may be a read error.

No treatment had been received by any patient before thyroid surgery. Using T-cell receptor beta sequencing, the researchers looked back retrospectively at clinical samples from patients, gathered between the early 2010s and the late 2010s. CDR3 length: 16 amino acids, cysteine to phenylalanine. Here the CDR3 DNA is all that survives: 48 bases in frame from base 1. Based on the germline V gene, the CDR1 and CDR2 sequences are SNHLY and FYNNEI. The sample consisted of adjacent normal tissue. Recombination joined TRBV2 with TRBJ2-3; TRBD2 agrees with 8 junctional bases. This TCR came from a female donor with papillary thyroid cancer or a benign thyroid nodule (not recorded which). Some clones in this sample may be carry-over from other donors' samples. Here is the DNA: TGTGCCTGCAGTGAAAACGGCGGGGGGTTTTCAGATACGCAGTATTTT. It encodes CACSENGGGFSDTQYF.